This T cell receptor (beta chain) was recorded in a study of T cells in Graves' hyperthyroidism and ophthalmopathy. Regarding the study as a whole: Ophthalmopathy stood apart from stable hyperthyroidism in a 13 V-J model.

V was pared by 3 bases and J by 0 bases, with 9 bases between. The CDR3 sequence is 14 residues long. This clonotype has ten or more counts. Its matching antigen is unknown. Amplification of TCR beta CDR3 regions used RNA as the template. The HTBI set primed first-round TCR CDR3 RT-PCR. A single record per CDR3 protein comes from TCRdb applying MiXCR to the multiplex PCR reads. The repertoire consists of roughly 560,000 distinct CDR3 sequences, with 14% to 15% occurring once and the leading ten covering 4.3%. Sequenced sample: blood. The chain employs TRBV12-3 or TRBV12-4 and TRBJ2-7, with D unclear. The origin of this receptor is a woman aged 40 to 50 with Graves' ophthalmopathy. The chain's CDR3 is CASSFVAGSYEQYF. The CDR3 coding sequence is TGTGCCAGCAGTTTTGTGGCAGGCTCCTACGAGCAGTACTTC.